This T cell receptor (beta chain) was found in a study of blood T cell repertoires in COVID-19. Background on the study: Sites across the United States, Italy and Spain contributed samples from acute and convalescent COVID-19. The cDNA or gDNA used as material had been derived from T cells, B-cell-depleted T cells, or PBMCs.

In the original workflow: Amplifying reference gene primers gave estimates of nucleated cell counts. Assay: immunoSEQ multiplex PCR; the TCRdb copy retains only in-frame clones and omits some. That table furnishes V, J and clone size, whereas the DNA furnished D and trimming. This table has 250,000 to 300,000 clones, approximately 86% appearing once. The V gene end was trimmed by 2 bases and the J gene end by 4 bases; junction bases not matched to a gene: 4. The CDR3 totals 15 residues. Per germline, CDR1 MGHRA and CDR2 YSYEKL. Sequenced material: peripheral blood. V and J are TRBV4-1 and TRBJ1-1; 10 bases are a match to TRBD1. This clonotype was sampled from a woman aged 50 to 60 who had recovered from COVID-19. CDR3 nucleotide sequence: TGCGCCAGCAGCCAACGGACAGGGGGGAGCACTGAAGCTTTCTTT. Protein: CASSQRTGGSTEAFF.